What follows describes a single T cell receptor (beta chain). The CDR3 consists of 15 residues. V lost 0 bases to trimming and J lost 2 bases, with 9 bases between them. CDR1 and CDR2 (germline): SGHTA, FQGNSA. These data originate in a study of blood T cell repertoires in COVID-19. In the authors' workflow: The authors estimated nucleated cell counts from reference gene primer amplification. The table came from immunoSEQ multiplex PCR; TCRdb's copy has only in-frame clones and leaves some out. V and J calls and clone size are as listed in that table; D and trimming were resolved from the DNA. The sample carries approximately 160,000 clones, roughly nine tenths recorded once.

The source of this sequence is a man aged 55 to 70 with active or convalescent COVID-19. The sample consisted of peripheral blood. The V gene is TRBV7-2, the J gene TRBJ2-3; D call uncertain. The CDR3 sequence: CASSLAVRSTDTQYF. DNA for the CDR3: TGTGCCAGCAGCTTAGCGGTGCGATCCACAGATACGCAGTATTTT.